This entry is about one T cell receptor beta chain. This clonotype appeared many times. Its antigen is not yet known. No base quality values were provided; no much bigger clone lies one nucleotide off. The data belong to a study of neurological immune-mediated disorders (dated by TCRdb to about 2019). With regard to the full study: Peripheral blood TCR-beta repertoires from patients with HTLV-I-associated myelopathy (HAM/TSP), patients with multiple sclerosis, and healthy controls were compared in the study using UMI-based sequencing. Longitudinal samples, technical triplicates and paired sorted CD4+ and CD8+ T-cell subsets, alongside PBMC samples, were included among the roughly 100 TCR-beta libraries. Each longitudinal HAM/TSP and healthy donor was sampled at 3 time-points spaced at roughly 3-45 month intervals. The cohort was made up of 65 to 75 subjects, consisting of roughly 14 HAM/TSP patients, 35 or so multiple sclerosis patients and around 20 healthy controls. What the research found in general, with its limitations: TCR clonal expansion was greatest in HAM/TSP patients and smallest in MS patients, who ranked below even healthy controls. No identical CDR3 amino acid sequences were found to be shared among expanded clones across subjects, suggesting that TCR-beta repertoires were private in all groups.

According to the study, the label for this sample's time point signals: longitudinal time-point 3. For unsorted PBMC libraries, 2 million PBMCs were used after storage in RNAlater at -80 degrees C until RNA extraction. Peripheral blood was subjected to Ficoll-Hypaque density gradient centrifugation to isolate PBMCs, which were then cryopreserved in liquid nitrogen. cDNA synthesis used template-switch 5'RACE with a primer carrying a 10-nucleotide random unique molecular identifier tagging each TCR transcript. Every sequencing run covered 15-18 subjects and yielded more than 160 million TCR-beta sequences. Total RNA was extracted with the RNeasy kit. The KAPA Real-time Library Amplification kit was used to amplify TCR-beta VDJ regions with primers targeting the TCR constant region and the 5'RACE anchor. A first PCR added sample indexes and Illumina adaptors, after which a second PCR increased the library yield. After Ampure bead purification, the TCR product of roughly 650 bp was size-selected on a 2% E-gel SizeSelection system. Before pooling, libraries had their quality checked on a Bioanalyzer, their concentration measured with Qubit, and their quantity determined with the Kapa Library Quantification kit. Libraries were sequenced paired-end 2 x 150 bp on an Illumina HiSeq 2500. To increase sequence diversity, roughly 25-31% phiX was spiked into each library pool. Concerning the study's data processing: The quality-filtered reads were processed with the UMI-based MiGEC pipeline, whose error correction step removed more than 85% of the raw TCR sequences. IMGT germline references were used for aligning VDJ genes, and each clonotype was defined as a unique CDR3 amino acid sequence together with its V-J genes. Clonal expansion, Shannon diversity, and CDR3 relatedness (CalcPairwiseDistances, ClusterSamples) were evaluated with VDJtools, and phylogenetic trees were built with CLCbio workbench. Expanded clones were defined as having at least 8 unique UMIs, based on coefficient-of-variation modelling across technical triplicates. Clones were called with MiXCR by TCRdb after fastp trimmed the public reads at Q25, and only in-frame beta chains were retained. Rows matching on CDR3 protein sequence are summarized as one entry with the most common DNA and genes. TCRdb assigned the V and J calls; the authors' analysis was not used. Here the sample has 95,000 to 110,000 distinct CDR3 sequences; 9.5% to 14% occur a single time. The biggest ten clones account for 3.1% of the sample.

V is cut by 5 bases and J by 1 base, and the space between the germline ends is 11 bases. In the germline V gene, CDR1 corresponds to MDHEN and CDR2 to SYDVKM. The CDR3 numbers 14 residues from cysteine through phenylalanine. Kept here is only the CDR3 DNA, which spans 42 bases and is read in frame from base 1. The rearrangement combines TRBV28 with TRBJ1-2; the best D guess is TRBD1, with 6 bases matching. This receptor was identified in a female donor with HTLV-1-associated myelopathy (HAM/TSP). Material: PBMCs. The bases are TGTGCCAGCAGTCAGACAGGCCTTAACTATGGCTACACCTTC. This encodes CASSQTGLNYGYTF.